One and the same sample provided the 31 T cell receptor beta chains below, sequenced in a study of CD8 T cells in ankylosing spondylitis. TCRdb fed the 5' RACE reads into MiXCR, producing one record per CDR3 protein. The profile covers more than 500,000 distinct CDR3 sequences, with approximately 5.3% appearing a single time and roughly 3.3% taken by the ten largest. Regarding the study as a whole: Ankylosing spondylitis blood seemed to carry a telltale TCR beta motif made of roughly 8 highly homologous variants.

Their antigens remain unidentified. The sample was blood, either unsorted or a sorted T cell fraction (not recorded which). These receptors came from a male donor with ankylosing spondylitis.

This clonotype came up many times. The chain carries TRBV5-5 and TRBJ2-7; D possibly matches TRBD1 or TRBD2 (5 bases each). This CDR3 is 14 amino acids long. The V and J ends lost 3 bases and 2 bases respectively, with 12 bases between them. CDR1 is SGHKS, CDR2 YYEKEE, per germline (reference sequence). CDR3 nucleotide sequence: TGTGCCAGCAGCTCCTGGACGGGACCCTACGAGCAGTACTTC. Residues: CASSSWTGPYEQYF.

This clonotype was picked up many times. As DNA, the CDR3 is TGTGCCAGCAGTTACTATATCGGGAACACTGAAGCTTTCTTT. Translating it yields CASSYYIGNTEAFF. J is TRBJ1-1 and V is TRBV6-2 or TRBV6-3; D is undetermined. V lost 1 base and J 1 base, leaving 7 bases between the germline ends. The CDR3 consists of 14 residues. Germline values: CDR1 MNHEY, CDR2 SVGEGT.

This clonotype has a count of ten or more. V gene TRBV6-5 combines with J gene TRBJ1-5, with a tentative D call TRBD1 (5 bases). Trimming cost V 2 bases and J 6 bases, with 8 bases left between them. The CDR3 consists of 13 residues. Germline V CDR1 and CDR2: MNHEY, SVGAGI. The CDR3 reads CASSYARAQPQHF. The DNA of the CDR3 is TGTGCCAGCAGTTACGCCAGGGCTCAGCCCCAGCATTTT.

This clonotype was counted at least ten times. The chain employs TRBV7-3 and TRBJ2-1; 12 bases line up with TRBD2. CDR1 SGHTA and CDR2 FQGTGA come from the germline V gene. The CDR3 sequence is 16 residues long. Trimming took 5 bases from V and 2 from J; bases not matched to a gene: 4. CDR3 sequence (DNA): TGTGCCAGCAGCCGAGCTAGCGGGGGGGCCTACAATGAGCAGTTCTTC. Its translation: CASSRASGGAYNEQFF.

A few counts support this clonotype. J is TRBJ2-7 and V is TRBV6-2 or TRBV6-3, with 11 bases that match TRBD2. CDR1 MNHEY and CDR2 SVGEGT come from the germline V gene. CDR3 length: 17 residues. The junction had 10 bases not matched to a gene; V was cut back by 2 bases and J by 4 bases. CDR3 DNA: TGTGCCAGCAGTTACCCCAGGCGACTAGCGGGAATTTACGAGCAGTACTTC. Encoded protein: CASSYPRRLAGIYEQYF.

This clonotype was detected many times. Relative to the germline gene, one junction end is altered; a read error may explain this. As DNA, the CDR3 is TGTGCCAGCAGCACACCGGGACAGGGGTTTGCCTTC. Protein: CASSTPGQGFAF. The J gene is TRBJ2-1, the V gene TRBV9; 10 bases are shared with TRBD1. Germline CDR1 is SGDLS and CDR2 is YYNGEE. This CDR3 spans 12 amino acids.

This clonotype was observed at least ten times. The rearrangement uses TRBV7-9 and TRBJ2-3; a possible D gene is TRBD1 (5 bases). The CDR3 is 14 residues long. Trimming stripped 5 bases from V and 1 base from J, with 10 bases between. Germline CDR1 reads SEHNR; CDR2 reads FQNEAQ (reference sequence). CDR3 coding DNA: TGTGCCAGCAGCCAAGGGGTCCGCACAGATACGCAGTATTTT. Residues: CASSQGVRTDTQYF. Complete variable domain (other parts from reference TRBV7-9 and TRBJ2-3): DTGVSQNPRHKITKRGQNVTFRCDPISEHNRLYWYRQTLGQGPEFLTYFQNEAQLEKSRLLSDRFSAERPKGSFSTLEIQRTEQGDSAMYLCASSQGVRTDTQYFGPGTRLTVL.

Only a few counts were recorded for this clonotype. The CDR3 reads CASSLGRGHHEQYF. The CDR3 DNA reads TGTGCCAGCAGTTTGGGCAGGGGACACCACGAGCAGTACTTC. This chain connects TRBV12-3 or TRBV12-4 to TRBJ2-7; perhaps TRBD1 as D (6 bases). The CDR3 sequence is 14 residues long. Trimming removed 3 bases at V and 5 bases at J, with 14 bases between.

This clonotype was picked up a small number of times. The CDR3 loop is CASSSPSTLLAGGPYEQYF. CDR3 nucleotide sequence: TGTGCCAGCAGCTCCCCCTCAACCTTACTAGCGGGGGGGCCTTACGAGCAGTACTTC. V is TRBV7-6 and J is TRBJ2-7; TRBD2 matches at 13 bases. With V trimmed by 4 bases and J by 4 bases, 16 bases remained unmatched. This CDR3 is built from 19 residues. Germline-derived CDR1 and CDR2 are SGHVS and FNYEAQ. Based on the CDR3 plus reference TRBV7-6 and TRBJ2-7, the full variable domain is GAGVSQSPRYKVTKRGQDVALRCDPISGHVSLYWYRQALGQGPEFLTYFNYEAQQDKSGLPNDRFSAERPEGSISTLTIQRTEQRDSAMYRCASSSPSTLLAGGPYEQYFGPGTRLTVT.

This clonotype was seen repeatedly, ten times or more. The chain employs TRBV6-2 or TRBV6-3 and TRBJ2-7; 7 positions agree with TRBD1. The CDR3 contains 15 residues. The germline CDR1 and CDR2 sequences are MNHEY and SVGEGT. J gave up 1 base and V 6 bases, and 9 bases lay outside the gene matches. The chain's CDR3 is CASSGQVRLSYEQYF. CDR3 coding DNA: TGTGCCAGCAGCGGACAGGTCAGACTATCCTACGAGCAGTACTTC.

This clonotype was seen repeatedly, ten times or more. The chain combines TRBV11-2 with TRBJ1-2; TRBD1 is a possible D gene (6 bases). Germline V gene sequence: CDR1 SGHAT, CDR2 FQNNGV. There are 15 residues in the CDR3. The germline V and J ends were trimmed by 2 bases and 7 bases, with 17 bases remaining between them. CDR3 residues: CASSLFRGAPGGYTF. The DNA of the CDR3 is TGTGCCAGCAGCTTATTCCGGGGGGCGCCGGGTGGCTACACCTTC.

At least ten counts were recorded for this clonotype. V usage is TRBV7-2 and J usage is TRBJ1-2; D might be TRBD1 (6 bases). Trimming took off 5 bases at V and 5 bases at J, with 15 bases between the two ends. CDR3 length: 14 residues. Germline V lookup: CDR1 SGHTA, CDR2 FQGNSA. The CDR3 protein is CASSASAGAYGYTF. The CDR3 DNA follows: TGTGCCAGCAGCGCCTCGGCGGGGGCGTATGGCTACACCTTC.

The chain uses TRBV5-1 and TRBJ1-6, with 9 bases matching TRBD1. The CDR3 is 16 amino acids. Trimming removed 4 bases from V and 7 bases from J; junction bases left unmatched: 9. Looked up from germline, CDR1 is SGHRS and CDR2 is YFSETQ. The CDR3: CASSRAGTGPNSPLHF. The CDR3 bases are TGCGCCAGCAGCAGAGCCGGGACAGGGCCCAATTCACCCCTCCACTTT.

This clonotype was seen at least ten times. This chain uses TRBV7-2 with TRBJ2-3; 7 positions agree with TRBD2. Germline-derived CDR1 and CDR2 are SGHTA and FQGNSA. Trimming at V came to 4 bases and at J to 11 bases, leaving 6 bases not matched to a gene. The CDR3 sequence is 12 residues long. The CDR3 DNA follows: TGTGCCAGCAGCTCCGGACTAGGACAGCAGTATTTT. The encoded protein is CASSSGLGQQYF.

This clonotype was observed at least ten times. The chain carries TRBV5-1 and TRBJ1-1; 8 bases map to TRBD1. CDR1 and CDR2 from the germline V gene are SGHRS and YFSETQ. Unmatched junction bases numbered 5, after V lost 4 bases and J lost 0 bases. This CDR3 has 15 amino acids. The CDR3 is CASSGTGVMNTEAFF. CDR3 nucleotides: TGCGCCAGCAGCGGGACAGGCGTAATGAACACTGAAGCTTTCTTT.

The sample holds many counts of this clonotype. V gene TRBV9 combines with J gene TRBJ2-3; TRBD2 matches 10 bases. V lost 0 bases to trimming and J lost 8 bases; unmatched junction nucleotides: 6. This CDR3 contains 15 residues. Germline assignment: CDR1 SGDLS and CDR2 YYNGEE. The CDR3 loop is CASSVDPSGSRTQYF. CDR3 nucleotides: TGTGCCAGCAGCGTAGATCCTAGCGGGAGCCGTACGCAGTATTTT.

This clonotype came up many times. The chain links TRBV4-3 to TRBJ2-2; 16 bases fit TRBD2. The CDR3 is 17 amino acids. Germline V lookup: CDR1 LGHNA, CDR2 YSLEER. Unmatched junction bases numbered 4, after V lost 5 bases and J lost 4 bases. The CDR3 coding sequence is TGCGCCAGCAGCTTCGGGACTAGCGGGAGGGGCACCGGGGAGCTGTTTTTT. It encodes CASSFGTSGRGTGELFF.

In its sample, this clonotype was seen many times. The V gene is TRBV29-1, the J gene TRBJ1-1, with D hard to call. The V gene lost 2 bases and the J gene lost 2 bases, with 3 bases spanning the gap. The CDR3 sequence is 11 residues long. Germline lookup yields CDR1 SQVTM and CDR2 ANQGSEA. CDR3 protein: CSVEINTEAFF. Here the CDR3 DNA reads TGCAGCGTTGAAATAAACACTGAAGCTTTCTTT.

This clonotype has at least ten counts. The chain couples TRBV7-8 to TRBJ1-1; D unresolved. The CDR3 covers 14 residues. V was pared by 2 bases and J by 3 bases, with 10 bases between. Germline CDR1 SGHVS, CDR2 FQNEAQ. The CDR3 loop is CASSLSWGDTEAFF. For the CDR3, the DNA is TGTGCCAGCAGCTTAAGTTGGGGAGACACTGAAGCTTTCTTT.

This clonotype was observed at least ten times. The V gene is TRBV7-2, the J gene TRBJ1-2; weak D call: TRBD1 (6 bases). V lost 7 bases, J lost 4 bases, and 22 bases lay in between. Germline V gene data show CDR1 as SGHTA and CDR2 as FQGNSA. The CDR3 consists of 16 residues. CDR3 sequence (DNA): TGTGCCAGCACCCCACGGGTAACAGGGAGAGGCTATGGCTACACCTTC. Amino acids: CASTPRVTGRGYGYTF.

This clonotype was picked up many times. CDR3 sequence: CASSKGPYEQYF. CDR3 coding DNA: TGTGCCAGCAGTAAGGGGCCCTACGAGCAGTACTTC. The genes are TRBV25-1 and TRBJ2-7, with a tentative D call TRBD1 (5 bases). Trimming took 5 bases from V and 2 from J, leaving 7 bases between them. The germline V gene has CDR1 MGHDK and CDR2 SYGVNS. The CDR3 is 12 residues long.

This clonotype has ten or more counts. The chain recombines TRBV11-2 with TRBJ1-1; maybe TRBD1 (5 bases). The CDR3 loop spans 15 amino acids. Germline CDR1 is SGHAT and CDR2 is FQNNGV. Trimming stripped 7 bases from V and 7 bases from J, with 22 bases between. CDR3 DNA sequence: TGTGCCAGCAACAAGGCAGGGTTGGGGGGAAATGAAGCTTTCTTT. Translated, it gives CASNKAGLGGNEAFF.

This clonotype has more than one count but fewer than ten. The rearrangement uses TRBV29-1 and TRBJ1-1; 7 bases agree with TRBD1. The CDR3 length is 14 residues. Germline CDR1 is SQVTM and CDR2 is ANQGSEA. The junction had 13 bases not matched to a gene; V was cut back by 7 bases and J by 5 bases. In nucleotides, the CDR3 is TGCAGCGGCAAAAGGACAGGCGAAAGGACTGAAGCTTTCTTT. Translating it yields CSGKRTGERTEAFF.

This clonotype occurred many times. This chain links TRBV27 with TRBJ1-2; 11 bases fit TRBD1. The CDR3 runs to 17 residues. In germline, CDR1 is MNHEY, CDR2 SMNVEV (reference sequence). With 5 bases clipped from V and 0 bases from J, the junction kept 8 bases outside the gene matches. The CDR3 DNA reads as TGTGCCAGCAGTCCCGGACAGGGGGCCCTTGCTAACTATGGCTACACCTTC. This codes for CASSPGQGALANYGYTF.

This clonotype was found a few times. A junction boundary mismatches the germline segment, possibly from a read error. The chain employs TRBV7-7 and TRBJ2-1, with 9 bases matching TRBD2. CDR1 and CDR2 from the germline V gene are SSHAT and FNYEAQ (reference sequence). CDR3 length: 17 amino acids. The CDR3 DNA sequence: TGTGCTAGCAGCTTAGGGTTTGCGGGAGGGCGATACAATGAGCAGTTCTTC. This translates into CASSLGFAGGRYNEQFF.

This clonotype has at least ten counts. The rearrangement joins TRBV27 to TRBJ2-7; TRBD1 is a possible D gene (5 bases). In germline, CDR1 is MNHEY, CDR2 SMNVEV (reference sequence). The length of the CDR3 is 14 residues. V shed 5 bases and J shed 2 bases, with 13 bases lying between them. This chain's CDR3 is CASSPFKGTYEQYF. The CDR3 nucleotides are TGTGCCAGCAGTCCGTTCAAGGGGACCTACGAGCAGTACTTC.

This clonotype appeared many times. J is TRBJ2-7 and V is TRBV28, with D uncertain. The V end lost 5 bases, the J end lost 0 bases, and 14 bases lay between the germline ends. Germline V lookup: CDR1 MDHEN, CDR2 SYDVKM. The CDR3 totals 15 residues. CDR3 residues: CASSHRRSLSYEQYF. As DNA, the CDR3 is TGTGCCAGCAGTCACCGTCGGAGCCTCTCCTACGAGCAGTACTTC.

At least ten counts were recorded for this clonotype. The chain couples TRBV4-1 to TRBJ2-1; 10 bases are a match to TRBD2. Germline lookup yields CDR1 MGHRA and CDR2 YSYEKL. The CDR3 length is 17 residues. Trimming removed 1 base from V and 7 bases from J; junction bases left unmatched: 10. The CDR3 bases are TGCGCCAGCAGCCAAGGGGGGCGGAAACTAGCGGGAAATGAGCAGTTCTTC. Protein product: CASSQGGRKLAGNEQFF.

This clonotype was recorded at least ten times. The genes are TRBV5-1 and TRBJ2-7; D unresolved. Per the germline V gene, CDR1 is SGHRS and CDR2 is YFSETQ. The CDR3 runs to 15 residues. V was shortened by 3 bases and J by 4 bases, with 17 bases between the two germline ends. This CDR3 reads CASSYNPGDGYEQYF. CDR3 in DNA: TGCGCCAGCAGCTATAATCCGGGCGATGGGTACGAGCAGTACTTC.

Only a few counts were recorded for this clonotype. V is TRBV4-3 and J is TRBJ1-6, with no clear D. CDR3 size: 15 residues. V shed 2 bases and J shed 0 bases, with 5 bases lying between them. Germline values: CDR1 LGHNA, CDR2 YSLEER. The CDR3 coding sequence is TGCGCCAGCAGCCAACGGAGCTCCTATAATTCACCCCTCCACTTT. It is translated as CASSQRSSYNSPLHF.

This clonotype appeared many times. This chain joins TRBV29-1 and TRBJ1-4; D is undetermined. The CDR3 covers 12 residues. Between the trimmed V and J ends, which lost 7 bases and 7 bases, there was a span of 13 bases. The germline V gene has CDR1 SQVTM and CDR2 ANQGSEA. The CDR3 region is CSGRYGSEKLFF. Written as DNA, the CDR3 is TGCAGCGGACGGTACGGGTCTGAAAAACTGTTTTTT.